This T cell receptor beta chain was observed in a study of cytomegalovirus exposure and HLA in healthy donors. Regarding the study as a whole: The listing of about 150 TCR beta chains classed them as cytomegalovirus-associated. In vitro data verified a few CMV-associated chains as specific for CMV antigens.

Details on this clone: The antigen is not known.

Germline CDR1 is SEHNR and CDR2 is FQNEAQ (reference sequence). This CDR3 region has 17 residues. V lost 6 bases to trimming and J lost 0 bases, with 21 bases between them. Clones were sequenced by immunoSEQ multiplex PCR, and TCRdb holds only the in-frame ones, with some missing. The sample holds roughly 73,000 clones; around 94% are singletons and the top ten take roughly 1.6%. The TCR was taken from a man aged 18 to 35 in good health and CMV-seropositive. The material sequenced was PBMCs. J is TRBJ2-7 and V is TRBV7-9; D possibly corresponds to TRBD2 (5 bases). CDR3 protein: CASSYRPYSDRSYEQYF. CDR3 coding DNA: TGTGCCAGCAGTTATAGACCCTATAGCGACCGCTCCTACGAGCAGTACTTC. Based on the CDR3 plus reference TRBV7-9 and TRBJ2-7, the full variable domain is DTGVSQNPRHKITKRGQNVTFRCDPISEHNRLYWYRQTLGQGPEFLTYFQNEAQLEKSRLLSDRFSAERPKGSFSTLEIQRTEQGDSAMYLCASSYRPYSDRSYEQYFGPGTRLTVT.